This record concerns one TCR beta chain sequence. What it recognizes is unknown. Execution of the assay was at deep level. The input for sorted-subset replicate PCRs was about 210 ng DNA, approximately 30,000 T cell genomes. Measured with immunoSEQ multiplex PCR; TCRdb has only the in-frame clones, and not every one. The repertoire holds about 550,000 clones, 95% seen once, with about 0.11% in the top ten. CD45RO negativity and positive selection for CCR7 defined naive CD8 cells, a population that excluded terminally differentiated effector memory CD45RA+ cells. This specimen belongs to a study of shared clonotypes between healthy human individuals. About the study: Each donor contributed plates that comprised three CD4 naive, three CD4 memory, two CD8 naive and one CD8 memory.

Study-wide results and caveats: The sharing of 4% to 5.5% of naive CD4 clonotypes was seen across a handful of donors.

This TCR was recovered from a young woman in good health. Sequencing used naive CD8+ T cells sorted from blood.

CDR3 region: CASSPHDRNTEAFF. Written as DNA, the CDR3 is TGTGCCAGCAGCCCCCACGACAGGAACACTGAAGCTTTCTTT. The V and J genes are TRBV6-6 and TRBJ1-1; D is possibly TRBD1 (5 bases). Trimming took off 6 bases at V and 1 base at J, with 12 bases between the two ends. Looked up from germline, CDR1 is MNHNY and CDR2 is SVGAGI (reference sequence). The CDR3 has 14 amino acids.